This TCR beta chain stems from a study of shared clonotypes between healthy human individuals. Study-wide background: Used for every donor were three CD4 naive, three CD4 memory, two CD8 naive and one CD8 memory plate.

The CDR3 is made up of 13 amino acids. Germline V gives CDR1 MNHNS, CDR2 SASEGT. In the original analysis: ImmunoSEQ only sent back junction sequences with no quality scores, so filtering was done differently. This table comes from immunoSEQ multiplex PCR, and its TCRdb copy is limited to in-frame clones, with some not included. V and J calls and clone size follow that table, whereas D and trimming were derived from the DNA. This repertoire shows about 2.1 million clones, about 94% found once; its top ten account for over 1.5%. Naive CD8 cells lacked CD45RO, underwent positive selection for CCR7 and left out terminally differentiated effector memory CD45RA+ cells. Concerning this clone itself: Relative to the germline gene, one junction end is altered; a read error may explain this.

This receptor was identified in a man younger than 35 in good health. Some clones in this sample may be carry-over from other donors' samples. V is TRBV6-1 and J is TRBJ2-4; tentative D call: TRBD2 (8 bases). Source material: naive CD8+ T cells from PBMCs. CDR3 in DNA: TGTGCCAGCAGTGAACCGACAGGGCGGGAGGTACACTTC. Translating it yields CASSEPTGREVHF.